This passage covers 27 T cell receptor beta chains from one sample sequenced in a study of blood T cells in healthy people across ages. Primers used in a second PCR of roughly 6 to 11 cycles were a sample-barcoded 5' primer and a J-beta primer mix. TCRdb reprocessed the 5' RACE reads with MiXCR, giving one entry per CDR3 protein. Of about 830,000 distinct CDR3 sequences detected, 55% to 75% appear once; the ten largest clones hold roughly 22%. Sequenced input: blood. The receptors were gathered from a young man in good health.

The V gene is TRBV7-2, the J gene TRBJ2-5, with TRBD2 matching over 10 bases. With 1 base clipped from V and 5 bases from J, the junction kept 7 bases outside the gene matches. The CDR3 is 16 amino acids. Per germline, CDR1 SGHTA and CDR2 FQGNSA. The CDR3 DNA sequence: TGTGCCAGCAGCTTAGTCCCAGCGGGGGGGCCTGAGACCCAGTACTTC. It is translated as CASSLVPAGGPETQYF.

This clonotype was observed a single time. The chain employs TRBV7-2 and TRBJ2-5; either TRBD1 or TRBD2 may supply D (7 bases each). The end of the DNA fits TRBJ2-7 better, so the J call may be wrong. This CDR3 is 19 amino acids long. The germline gives CDR1 SGHTA, CDR2 FQGNSA. In nucleotides, the CDR3 is TGTGCCAGCAGCGGAAAATCAGGGGGGGGGACTGATAACTCCTACGAGCAGTACTTC. This encodes CASSGKSGGGTDNSYEQYF.

The table lists this clonotype with a few counts. The chain links TRBV10-3 to TRBJ1-4; tentatively, D is TRBD1 (6 bases). Germline V gene lookup returns CDR1 ENHRY and CDR2 SYGVKD. The ends were cut back, 3 bases at V and 0 bases at J, with 14 bases in the middle. There are 17 residues in the CDR3. This chain's CDR3 is CAISDRTAEPTNEKLFF. CDR3 in DNA: TGTGCCATCAGTGACCGGACAGCTGAGCCAACTAATGAAAAACTGTTTTTT.

This chain links TRBV20-1 with TRBJ1-1, with 9 bases aligning to TRBD1. Trimming cost V 6 bases and J 7 bases; bases outside gene matches: 3. CDR3 length equals 11 residues. CDR1 is DFQATT, CDR2 SNEGSKA, per germline (reference sequence). CDR3 nucleotides: TGCAGTGCCGGACAGGGGCATGAAGCTTTCTTT. It specifies CSAGQGHEAFF.

The V call is TRBV27, the J call TRBJ1-2; weak D call: TRBD1 (5 bases). The V gene lost 3 bases and the J gene lost 5 bases, with 13 bases spanning the gap. CDR1 and CDR2 from the germline V gene are MNHEY and SMNVEV (reference sequence). The CDR3 totals 14 residues. The DNA of the CDR3 is TGTGCCAGCAGTTTGGGGCCAGTCTCGTATGGCTACACCTTC. The encoded protein is CASSLGPVSYGYTF.

There are many counts of this clonotype. In nucleotides, the CDR3 is TGCAGTGCTAGAGAAATAACTGAGACCCAGTACTTC. It encodes CSAREITETQYF. J is TRBJ2-5 and V is TRBV20-1; no clear D. Germline V CDR1 and CDR2: DFQATT, SNEGSKA (reference sequence). The CDR3 is 12 amino acids. Trimming pared 0 bases from V and 5 bases from J, leaving 7 bases between.

This chain joins TRBV12-3 or TRBV12-4 and TRBJ1-1; D uncertain. This CDR3 spans 15 amino acids. Trimming pared 5 bases from V and 0 bases from J, leaving 13 bases between. This chain's CDR3 is CASSRHDGMNTEAFF. The DNA of the CDR3 is TGTGCCAGCAGTCGACATGACGGCATGAACACTGAAGCTTTCTTT.

This clonotype was detected only once. J is TRBJ2-7 and V is TRBV5-1; tentatively, D is TRBD1 (8 bases). The DNA matches TRBJ2-5 better at its end, which makes the J call doubtful. The length of the CDR3 is 12 residues. Germline V CDR1 and CDR2: SGHRS, YFSETQ. Here the CDR3 reads CASRDREGTQYF. In DNA form, the CDR3 reads TGCGCCAGCAGGGACAGGGAGGGGACCCAGTACTTC.

V and J are TRBV6-6 and TRBJ2-3, with 11 bases lining up with TRBD2. The CDR3 is made up of 16 amino acids. V shed 5 bases, J shed 1 base, and the junction held 5 bases outside the gene matches. Germline V CDR1 and CDR2: MNHNY, SVGAGI (reference sequence). CDR3: CASSSWGLAGTDTQYF. CDR3 nucleotides: TGTGCCAGCAGTAGCTGGGGACTAGCGGGCACAGATACGCAGTATTTT.

The chain combines TRBV6-5 with TRBJ2-1; no definite D call. V shed 2 bases and J shed 8 bases, with 13 bases lying between them. CDR3 size: 14 residues. Germline V gene sequence: CDR1 MNHEY, CDR2 SVGAGI. DNA for the CDR3: TGTGCCAGCAGTTACGCCTTCGGCGAGGATGAGCAGTTCTTC. Residues: CASSYAFGEDEQFF.

The chain carries TRBV9 and TRBJ2-5, with TRBD1 identical over 7 bases. The length of the CDR3 is 15 residues. Germline V gene data show CDR1 as SGDLS and CDR2 as YYNGEE. V lost 0 bases, J lost 5 bases, and 7 bases stayed unmatched. CDR3 loop: CASSVGGQKLETQYF. Written as DNA, the CDR3 is TGTGCCAGCAGCGTAGGGGGACAGAAGTTGGAGACCCAGTACTTC.

The chain employs TRBV30 and TRBJ2-7, with 7 bases fitting TRBD2. CDR1 and CDR2 (germline): GTSNPN, SVGIG (reference sequence). This CDR3 has 17 amino acids. Trimming removed 0 bases from V and 1 base from J; junction bases left unmatched: 12. The CDR3 protein is CAWSVPFSGLPSYEQYF. CDR3 in DNA: TGTGCCTGGAGTGTGCCCTTTAGCGGGCTACCTTCCTACGAGCAGTACTTC.

The chain links TRBV20-1 to TRBJ2-1; D is unresolved. Trimming removed 0 bases at V and 4 bases at J, with 10 bases between. Germline V gene sequence: CDR1 DFQATT, CDR2 SNEGSKA (reference sequence). CDR3 size: 14 residues. The CDR3 nucleotides read TGCAGTGCTAGAGATTTGTCCAGATACAATGAGCAGTTCTTC. This translates into CSARDLSRYNEQFF.

The rearrangement joins TRBV10-3 to TRBJ2-1, with D perhaps TRBD2 (6 bases). The CDR3 spans 14 residues. Germline-derived CDR1 and CDR2 are ENHRY and SYGVKD. DNA of the CDR3: TGTGCGACAACCCTGGGGCTGGAGGGGAATGAGCAGTTCTTC. Translating gives CATTLGLEGNEQFF.

V gene TRBV5-5 combines with J gene TRBJ1-2; no clear D gene. Germline V gives CDR1 SGHKS, CDR2 YYEKEE (reference sequence). Trimming removed 4 bases from V and 2 bases from J, with 9 bases in between. The CDR3 is 13 residues long. CDR3 in DNA: TGTGCCAGCAGCCTTGAGTTGAACTATGGCTACACCTTC. Protein product: CASSLELNYGYTF. The entire variable domain, with the rest obtained from reference TRBV5-5 and TRBJ1-2, is as follows: DAGVTQSPTHLIKTRGQQVTLRCSPISGHKSVSWYQQVLGQGPQFIFQYYEKEERGRGNFPDRFSARQFPNYSSELNVNALLLGDSALYLCASSLELNYGYTFGSGTRLTVV.

In its sample, this clonotype was seen a few times. The chain carries TRBV12-3 or TRBV12-4 and TRBJ1-6; TRBD1 matches at 9 bases. Trimming cost V 5 bases and J 8 bases; bases outside gene matches: 10. The CDR3 length is 16 residues. CDR3 sequence: CASSGTGSGIDSPLHF. For the CDR3, the DNA is TGTGCCAGCAGTGGGACAGGGTCGGGCATCGATTCACCCCTCCACTTT.

The J gene is TRBJ2-1, the V gene TRBV6-2 or TRBV6-3; no firm D call. Deletions cut 11 bases from V and 4 bases from J, with 12 bases between. Germline loops: CDR1 MNHEY, CDR2 SVGEGT. The CDR3 contains 12 residues. The CDR3 coding sequence is TGTGCCGGCGCGGAGAGTTACAATGAGCAGTTCTTC. Translation: CAGAESYNEQFF.

V is TRBV10-3 and J is TRBJ2-1; D is perhaps TRBD2 (6 bases). V gave up 6 bases and J gave up 9 bases, with 21 bases separating them. The CDR3 consists of 15 residues. Germline V CDR1 and CDR2: ENHRY, SYGVKD. CDR3 DNA sequence: TGTGCCATCAGCCCGACCACGGAGGGGTGGAGTGAGCAGTTCTTC. Translating gives CAISPTTEGWSEQFF.

The chain combines TRBV7-2 with TRBJ2-3; no firm D call. Trimming took off 1 base at V and 10 bases at J, with 12 bases between the two ends. Germline values: CDR1 SGHTA, CDR2 FQGNSA. The CDR3 spans 13 residues. The CDR3 here is CASSLEARSPQYF. CDR3 nucleotide sequence: TGTGCCAGCAGCTTAGAGGCAAGGTCTCCGCAGTATTTT.

V is TRBV20-1 and J is TRBJ2-1, with 8 bases identical to TRBD2. The length of the CDR3 is 14 residues. After removal of 5 bases from V and 8 bases from J, the junction contained 11 bases not matched to a gene. Germline CDR1 and CDR2: DFQATT and SNEGSKA (reference sequence). The DNA of the CDR3 is TGCAGTGCTTTAGCGGGGCCTTTTTCGGATGAGCAGTTCTTC. It specifies CSALAGPFSDEQFF.

V gene TRBV28 combines with J gene TRBJ2-1, with a tentative D call TRBD1 (6 bases). The CDR3 spans 14 residues. V lost 8 bases, J lost 7 bases, and 18 bases lay in between. The germline V gene has CDR1 MDHEN and CDR2 SYDVKM. CDR3 bases: TGTGCCAGCCGACAGGCCCCCCTTTCAAATGAGCAGTTCTTC. Its protein is CASRQAPLSNEQFF.

The rearrangement joins TRBV14 to TRBJ2-5, with D possibly TRBD2 on 5 matching bases. The CDR3 is 13 residues long. The germline gives CDR1 SGHDN, CDR2 FVKESK. V lost 4 bases and J lost 5, with 11 bases in between. The CDR3, as DNA: TGTGCCAGCAGCCTCCGTGGGAGTGAGACCCAGTACTTC. Its protein product is CASSLRGSETQYF. The full variable domain, rest sourced from reference TRBV14 and TRBJ2-5, is EAGVTQFPSHSVIEKGQTVTLRCDPISGHDNLYWYRRVMGKEIKFLLHFVKESKQDESGMPNNRFLAERTGGTYSTLKVQPAELEDSGVYFCASSLRGSETQYFGPGTRLLVL.

This sequence joins TRBV6-6 and TRBJ2-7; D gene uncertain. The CDR3 length is 12 residues. V dropped 4 bases and J dropped 4 bases, with 8 bases sitting between them. Germline lookup yields CDR1 MNHNY and CDR2 SVGAGI (reference sequence). The CDR3 DNA reads TGTGCCAGCAGTTTACCGGAGTACGAGCAGTACTTC. Translation: CASSLPEYEQYF.

The rearrangement uses TRBV7-2 and TRBJ2-5, with 10 bases lining up with TRBD2. CDR3 length: 15 amino acids. The V segment lost 2 bases and the J segment 11 bases; nucleotides outside the gene matches: 11. Germline V gene sequence: CDR1 SGHTA, CDR2 FQGNSA. Written as DNA, the CDR3 is TGTGCCAGCAGCTTAACGCTAGCGGGAGAACGGGAGCAGTACTTC. This encodes CASSLTLAGEREQYF.

The J gene is TRBJ2-1, the V gene TRBV20-1; unclear D gene. V lost 0 bases to trimming and J lost 7 bases, with 7 bases between them. The CDR3 sequence is 12 residues long. Germline CDR1 DFQATT, CDR2 SNEGSKA (reference sequence). CDR3 DNA sequence: TGCAGTGCTAGAGACATGAAGAATGAGCAGTTCTTC. Its protein is CSARDMKNEQFF.

This clonotype was recorded a few times. This chain uses TRBV5-1 with TRBJ2-5; no clear D gene. The CDR3 extends over 15 amino acids. V was cut by 0 bases and J by 1 base, with 10 bases left in between. Germline V lookup: CDR1 SGHRS, CDR2 YFSETQ. This chain's CDR3 is CASSLGSSRQETQYF. DNA of the CDR3: TGCGCCAGCAGCTTGGGTTCCAGCCGCCAAGAGACCCAGTACTTC.

The chain employs TRBV4-3 and TRBJ1-2, with D possibly matching TRBD1 (6 bases). The V end lost 1 base, the J end lost 4 bases, and 10 bases lay between the germline ends. CDR3 length: 14 residues. Germline CDR1 reads LGHNA; CDR2 reads YSLEER. CDR3 coding DNA: TGCGCCAGCAGCCAAGTCCCCAGGGGCTATGGCTACACCTTC. This encodes CASSQVPRGYGYTF.